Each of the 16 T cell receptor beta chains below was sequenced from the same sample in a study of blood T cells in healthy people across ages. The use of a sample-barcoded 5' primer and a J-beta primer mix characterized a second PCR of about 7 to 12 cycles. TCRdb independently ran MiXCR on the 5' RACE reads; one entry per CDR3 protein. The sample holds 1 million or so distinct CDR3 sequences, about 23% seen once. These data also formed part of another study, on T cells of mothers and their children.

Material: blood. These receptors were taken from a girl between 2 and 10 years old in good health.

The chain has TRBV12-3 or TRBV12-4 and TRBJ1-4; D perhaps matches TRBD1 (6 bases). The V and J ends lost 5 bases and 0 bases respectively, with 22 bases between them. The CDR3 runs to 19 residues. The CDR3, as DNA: TGTGCCAGCAGTATAAATACAGGGACCCGATATGCAACTAATGAAAAACTGTTTTTT. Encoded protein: CASSINTGTRYATNEKLFF.

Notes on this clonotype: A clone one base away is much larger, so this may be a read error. The CDR3 loop is CSVETASGANVLAF. The CDR3 region has the DNA TGCAGCGTTGAAACGGCCTCTGGGGCCAACGTCCTGGCTTTC. The rearrangement links TRBV29-1 to TRBJ2-6; a weak D match, TRBD1 (5 bases). Germline V gives CDR1 SQVTM, CDR2 ANQGSEA. CDR3 length: 14 residues.

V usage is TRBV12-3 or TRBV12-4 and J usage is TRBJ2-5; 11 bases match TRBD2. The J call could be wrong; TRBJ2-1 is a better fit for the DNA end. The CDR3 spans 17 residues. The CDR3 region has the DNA TGTGCCAGCATAAGCACTAGCGGGAGTAGATCCTACAATGAGCAGTTCTTC. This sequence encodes CASISTSGSRSYNEQFF.

The CDR3 nucleotides read TGTGCCAGCAGTTTGGGGGCAGGGTGGGATGAGCAGTTCTTC. Translated, it gives CASSLGAGWDEQFF. The chain combines TRBV27 with TRBJ2-1, with a possible D match to TRBD1 (6 bases). The CDR3 is 14 residues long. CDR1 MNHEY and CDR2 SMNVEV come from the germline V gene (reference sequence). V shed 3 bases and J shed 8 bases, with 14 bases lying between them.

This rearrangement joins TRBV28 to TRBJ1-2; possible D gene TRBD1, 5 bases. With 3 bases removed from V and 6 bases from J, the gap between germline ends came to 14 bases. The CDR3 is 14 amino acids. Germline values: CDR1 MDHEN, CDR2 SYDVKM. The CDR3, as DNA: TGTGCCAGCAGTTTTTCAACGGGGGTAGATGGCTACACCTTC. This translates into CASSFSTGVDGYTF.

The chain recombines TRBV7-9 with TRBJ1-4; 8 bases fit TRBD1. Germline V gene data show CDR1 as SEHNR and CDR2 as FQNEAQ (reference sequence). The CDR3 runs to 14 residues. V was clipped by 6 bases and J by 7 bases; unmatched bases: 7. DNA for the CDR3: TGTGCCAGCAGTCTGACAGGGGCCGGTGAAAAACTGTTTTTT. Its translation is CASSLTGAGEKLFF.

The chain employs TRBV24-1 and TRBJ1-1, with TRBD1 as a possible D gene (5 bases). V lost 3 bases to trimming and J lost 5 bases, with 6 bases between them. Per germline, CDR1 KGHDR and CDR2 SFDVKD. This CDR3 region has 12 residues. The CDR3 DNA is TGTGCCACCAGTGATAGGGGTACTGAAGCTTTCTTT. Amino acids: CATSDRGTEAFF.

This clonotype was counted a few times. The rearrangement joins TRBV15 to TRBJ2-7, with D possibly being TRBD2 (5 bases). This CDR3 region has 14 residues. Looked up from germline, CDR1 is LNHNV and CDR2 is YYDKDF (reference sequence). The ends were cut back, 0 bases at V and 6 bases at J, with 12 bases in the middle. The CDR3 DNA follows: TGTGCCACCAGCAGAGATTTCTCGGGATCCGAGCAGTACTTC. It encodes CATSRDFSGSEQYF.

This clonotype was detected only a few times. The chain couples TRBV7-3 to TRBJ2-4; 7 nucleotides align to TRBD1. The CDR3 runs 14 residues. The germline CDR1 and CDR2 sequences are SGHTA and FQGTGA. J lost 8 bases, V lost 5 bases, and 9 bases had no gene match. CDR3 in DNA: TGTGCCAGCAGCCTCACAGGGGATGAGGACATTCAGTACTTC. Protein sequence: CASSLTGDEDIQYF.

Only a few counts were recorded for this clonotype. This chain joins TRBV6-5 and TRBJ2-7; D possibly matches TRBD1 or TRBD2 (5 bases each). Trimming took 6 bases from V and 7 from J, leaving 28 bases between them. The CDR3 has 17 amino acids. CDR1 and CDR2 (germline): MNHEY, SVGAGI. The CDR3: CASSYGGVRDGATEQYF. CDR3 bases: TGTGCCAGCAGCTATGGAGGAGTGAGGGACGGAGCAACTGAGCAGTACTTC.

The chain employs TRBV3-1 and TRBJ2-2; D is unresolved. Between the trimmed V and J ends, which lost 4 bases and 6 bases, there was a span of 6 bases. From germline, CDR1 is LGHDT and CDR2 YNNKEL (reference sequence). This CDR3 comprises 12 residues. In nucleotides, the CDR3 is TGTGCCAGCAGCCTTGATGCCGGGGAGCTGTTTTTT. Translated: CASSLDAGELFF.

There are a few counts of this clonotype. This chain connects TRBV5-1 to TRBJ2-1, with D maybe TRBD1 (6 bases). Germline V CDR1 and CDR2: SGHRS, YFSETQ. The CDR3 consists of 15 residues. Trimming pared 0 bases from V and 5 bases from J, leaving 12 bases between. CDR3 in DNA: TGCGCCAGCAGCTTGGGTCAGGGGCTACACAATGAGCAGTTCTTC. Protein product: CASSLGQGLHNEQFF.

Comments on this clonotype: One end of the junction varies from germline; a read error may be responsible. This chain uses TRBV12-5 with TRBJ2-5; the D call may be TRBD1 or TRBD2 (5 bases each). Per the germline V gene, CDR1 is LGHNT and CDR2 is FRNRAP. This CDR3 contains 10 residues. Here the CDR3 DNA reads TGCGCTAGTGGACTGACTGGGACGTACTTC. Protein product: CASGLTGTYF. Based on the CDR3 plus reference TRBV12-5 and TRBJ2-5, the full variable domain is DARVTQTPRHKVTEMGQEVTMRCQPILGHNTVFWYRQTMMQGLELLAYFRNRAPLDDSGMPKDRFSAEMPDATLATLKIQPSEPRDSAVYFCASGLTGTYFGPGTRLLVL.

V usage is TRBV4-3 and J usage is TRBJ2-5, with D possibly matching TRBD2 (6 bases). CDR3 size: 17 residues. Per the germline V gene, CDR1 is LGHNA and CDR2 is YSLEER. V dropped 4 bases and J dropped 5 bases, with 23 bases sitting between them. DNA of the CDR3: TGCGCCAGCAGCCGAGTCACCCCCGGGACGGGGGAGGAGACCCAGTACTTC. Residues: CASSRVTPGTGEETQYF.

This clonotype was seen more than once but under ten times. CDR3 sequence reads: CASSQGGLAGVHEQFF. In nucleotides, the CDR3 is TGCGCCAGCAGCCAAGGAGGACTAGCGGGAGTCCATGAGCAGTTCTTC. V gene TRBV4-1 combines with J gene TRBJ2-5; 13 bases match TRBD2. Near its end, the DNA agrees better with TRBJ2-1, so the J call may be wrong. The CDR3 runs 16 residues. Germline loops: CDR1 MGHRA, CDR2 YSYEKL.

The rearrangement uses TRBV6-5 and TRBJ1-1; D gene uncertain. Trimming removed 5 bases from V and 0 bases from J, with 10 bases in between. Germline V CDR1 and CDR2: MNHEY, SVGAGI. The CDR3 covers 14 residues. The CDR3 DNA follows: TGTGCCAGCAGTAGGCGGGGTTTGAACACTGAAGCTTTCTTT. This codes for CASSRRGLNTEAFF.